This is a list of T cell receptor beta chains from one sample in a study of T cells in Graves' hyperthyroidism and ophthalmopathy. TCRdb re-called the multiplex PCR reads through MiXCR, storing one row per CDR3 protein. The sample comprises a few hundred thousand distinct CDR3 sequences, more than 15% of which are singletons, and roughly a quarter rests with the top ten. Source material: blood. These receptors were obtained from a woman under 30 with Graves' hyperthyroidism that later progressed to Graves' ophthalmopathy. Both conserved end residues are part of each CDR3. Fields, in order: D gene, V gene, J gene, clone size, CDR3 protein, CDR3 DNA. A D gene is named only where the DNA matches it firmly. The size entry is marked missing in some rows and otherwise reads once, few, many or a size class.

TRBD1	TRBV28	TRBJ2-5	NA	CASSESRGQWWQETQYF	TGTGCCAGCAGTGAAAGCAGGGGGCAGTGGTGGCAAGAGACCCAGTACTTC
TRBD2	TRBV30	TRBJ2-1	NA	CAWSGLAGVTKTQFF	TGTGCCTGGAGTGGACTAGCGGGAGTGACGAAGACCCAGTTCTTC
NA	TRBV12-3/TRBV12-4	TRBJ1-5	many	CASSLAANNQPQHF	TGTGCCAGCAGTTTAGCGGCCAACAATCAGCCCCAGCATTTT
NA	TRBV3-1	TRBJ1-2	many	CASSQEIGGYTF	TGTGCCAGCAGCCAAGAGATTGGGGGCTACACCTTC
NA	TRBV28	TRBJ1-4	NA	CASSLLQGVKLFF	TGTGCCAGCAGTTTGTTACAGGGAGTTAAACTGTTTTTT
TRBD1	TRBV10-3	TRBJ2-7	NA	CAISDRGRGPVEQYF	TGTGCCATCAGTGACCGTGGCAGGGGGCCGGTTGAGCAGTACTTC
TRBD1	TRBV13	TRBJ2-1	NA	CASSPRDRKYNEQFF	TGTGCCAGCAGCCCTCGGGACAGGAAGTACAATGAGCAGTTCTTC
NA	TRBV29-1	TRBJ1-1	NA	CSVEAGRRGYTEAFF	TGCAGCGTTGAGGCGGGACGGCGGGGGTACACTGAAGCTTTCTTT
TRBD1	TRBV20-1	TRBJ1-1	few	CSARTGITEAFF	TGCAGTGCTAGGACAGGGATCACTGAAGCTTTCTTT
NA	TRBV11-2	TRBJ2-5	many	CASSSSRAQRKKTQYF	TGTGCCAGCAGCTCCTCAAGGGCCCAGCGGAAGAAGACCCAGTACTTC
TRBD1	TRBV11-2	TRBJ1-6	many	CASSLVDRGSPLHF	TGTGCCAGCAGCTTAGTGGACAGGGGTTCACCCCTCCACTTT
TRBD2	TRBV7-2	TRBJ2-1	many	CASSLAGTSGVNEQFF	TGTGCCAGCAGCTTGGCCGGGACTAGCGGGGTCAATGAGCAGTTCTTC
NA	TRBV12-3/TRBV12-4	TRBJ1-2	few	CASSPTGTSYGYTF	TGTGCCAGCAGTCCCACCGGGACCAGTTATGGCTACACCTTC
NA	TRBV2	TRBJ1-5	NA	CASSGGGRGQPQHF	TGTGCCAGCAGTGGTGGGGGGAGGGGGCAGCCCCAGCATTTT
NA	TRBV28	TRBJ2-5	many	CASRNALAYQETQYF	TGTGCCAGCAGAAACGCCTTAGCGTACCAAGAGACCCAGTACTTC
TRBD1	TRBV20-1	TRBJ1-2	many	CSARMGQLYYGYTF	TGCAGTGCTAGGATGGGACAGCTGTACTATGGCTACACCTTC
TRBD2	TRBV20-1	TRBJ2-5	many	CSARKRGKETQYF	TGCAGTGCTAGAAAGCGGGGGAAAGAGACCCAGTACTTC
TRBD1	TRBV24-1	TRBJ2-5	once	CATSDPRGETQYF	TGTGCCACCAGTGACCCCAGGGGGGAGACCCAGTACTTC
TRBD1	TRBV7-9	TRBJ2-7	NA	CASSPRTGNSYEQYF	TGTGCCAGCAGCCCGCGGACAGGGAACTCCTACGAGCAGTACTTC
NA	TRBV20-1	TRBJ1-5	few	CSARTGSISQGGNQPQHF	TGCAGTGCTAGAACGGGGTCGATAAGTCAAGGGGGGAATCAGCCCCAGCATTTT
TRBD1	TRBV6-1	TRBJ2-7	few	CASSTSDRGSYEQYF	TGTGCCAGCAGTACATCCGACAGGGGCTCCTACGAGCAGTACTTC